Presented here are 25 T cell receptor beta chains from one specimen sequenced in a study of CD8+ T cells in alopecia areata. Isolated RNA was reverse transcribed into cDNA used as the sequencing template. Sequenced by immunoSEQ multiplex PCR; TCRdb stores in-frame clones only, minus some. The sample has 110,000 or so clones, about 61% seen once. Sequencing input: CD4+ T cells sorted from blood. Source of these receptors: a human donor in good health.

The chain has TRBV10-3 and TRBJ1-2, with TRBD1 matching over 10 bases. The junction had 4 bases not matched to a gene; V was cut back by 1 base and J by 8 bases. This CDR3 has 14 residues. Germline V gene lookup returns CDR1 ENHRY and CDR2 SYGVKD. CDR3 protein: CAISELTGGKGYTF. The CDR3 DNA reads as TGTGCCATCAGTGAGTTGACAGGGGGCAAAGGCTACACCTTC.

This clone was seen a few times. V and J are TRBV18 and TRBJ2-5; TRBD1 aligns across 9 bases. Germline V CDR1 and CDR2: KGHSH, LQKENI. V shed 10 bases, J shed 5 bases, and the junction held 20 bases outside the gene matches. The CDR3 is 17 amino acids. CDR3 coding DNA: TGTGCCACCAGCATGATTGGAGGGACAGGGCCGCCGGAGACCCAGTACTTC. Protein: CATSMIGGTGPPETQYF.

This chain joins TRBV30 and TRBJ2-7; 11 bases agree with TRBD1. The J segment lost 4 bases and the V segment lost 4 bases, leaving 9 bases of the junction unmatched. This CDR3 has 15 amino acids. CDR1 GTSNPN and CDR2 SVGIG come from the germline V gene (reference sequence). In nucleotides, the CDR3 is TGTGCCTGGAATCGTCCGGGACAGGGGGTTTACGAGCAGTACTTC. Amino acid sequence: CAWNRPGQGVYEQYF.

V gene TRBV29-1 combines with J gene TRBJ2-1; D ambiguous. The CDR3 loop spans 16 amino acids. The V end was cut by 3 bases, the J end by 6 bases, with 21 bases between. CDR1 is SQVTM, CDR2 ANQGSEA, per germline. The CDR3 loop reads CSVEFPAGPNINEQFF. For the CDR3, the DNA is TGCAGCGTTGAGTTTCCGGCAGGACCTAATATCAATGAGCAGTTCTTC.

The rearrangement links TRBV6-1 to TRBJ2-7, with TRBD2 as a possible D gene (6 bases). V was shortened by 4 bases and J by 6 bases, with 16 bases between the two germline ends. This CDR3 comprises 14 residues. Looked up from germline, CDR1 is MNHNS and CDR2 is SASEGT. CDR3 residues: CASSAGTRRSEQYF. The CDR3 nucleotides read TGTGCCAGCAGTGCCGGGACTCGGAGGAGCGAGCAGTACTTC.

This clone was counted only a few times. The J gene is TRBJ2-3, the V gene TRBV29-1; D might be TRBD2 (6 bases). Germline lookup yields CDR1 SQVTM and CDR2 ANQGSEA. The CDR3 covers 13 residues. With 7 bases removed from V and 1 base from J, the gap between germline ends came to 12 bases. This chain's CDR3 is CSGEDVRTDTQYF. The CDR3 DNA sequence: TGCAGCGGGGAGGACGTACGCACAGATACGCAGTATTTT.

The rearrangement links TRBV5-6 to TRBJ2-7; 9 bases map to TRBD1. Germline loops: CDR1 SGHDT, CDR2 YYEEEE. Trimming cost V 5 bases and J 4 bases; bases outside gene matches: 10. The CDR3 has 15 residues. This CDR3 is CASRGTGTGKYEQYF. CDR3 DNA: TGTGCCAGCAGAGGAACCGGGACAGGGAAATACGAGCAGTACTTC.

This sequence joins TRBV14 and TRBJ2-3, with D unresolved. Germline V CDR1 and CDR2: SGHDN, FVKESK. Trimming removed 0 bases from V and 6 bases from J, with 7 bases in between. CDR3 size: 13 residues. The CDR3 here is CASSQDPRDTQYF. The CDR3 DNA follows: TGTGCCAGCAGCCAAGATCCGCGGGATACGCAGTATTTT.

CDR3 in amino acids: CASSLGSPSNEQFF. CDR3 coding DNA: TGCGCCAGCAGCTTGGGTAGCCCATCCAATGAGCAGTTCTTC. V usage is TRBV5-1 and J usage is TRBJ2-1; no definite D call. This CDR3 contains 14 residues. Trimming removed 0 bases at V and 6 bases at J, with 10 bases between. From germline, CDR1 is SGHRS and CDR2 YFSETQ.

The rearrangement uses TRBV11-2 and TRBJ1-3; D is ambiguous. Germline loops: CDR1 SGHAT, CDR2 FQNNGV. The germline V and J ends were trimmed by 3 bases and 1 base, with 10 bases remaining between them. The CDR3 contains 15 residues. As DNA, the CDR3 is TGTGCCAGCAGCTTTGGTCCAGGATCTGGAAACACCATATATTTT. This sequence encodes CASSFGPGSGNTIYF.

This clone was counted only a few times. The chain couples TRBV11-2 to TRBJ1-2; D is uncertain. The CDR3 loop spans 13 amino acids. V was trimmed by 6 bases and J by 8 bases, leaving 16 bases between them. Germline CDR1 is SGHAT and CDR2 is FQNNGV. The CDR3 coding sequence is TGTGCCAGCAGATCACTTCGAATGGGAGGCTACACCTTC. Its protein product is CASRSLRMGGYTF.

The chain links TRBV2 to TRBJ1-5; the D is unclear. V lost 3 bases and J 7 bases, leaving 10 bases between the germline ends. CDR1 is SNHLY and CDR2 is FYNNEI in the germline V gene. The CDR3 length is 13 residues. CDR3 loop: CASSDEGSQPQHF. As DNA, the CDR3 is TGTGCCAGCAGTGATGAGGGCTCGCAGCCCCAGCATTTT.

This clone was counted only a few times. Other DNA sequences in this specimen translate into the identical CDR3. The genes are TRBV29-1 and TRBJ1-1, with 7 bases identical to TRBD1. Trimming at V came to 4 bases and at J to 5 bases, leaving 4 bases not matched to a gene. This CDR3 has 12 residues. Germline V gives CDR1 SQVTM, CDR2 ANQGSEA. CDR3 amino acids: CSVGQGGTEAFF. Written as DNA, the CDR3 is TGCAGCGTTGGGCAGGGGGGAACTGAAGCTTTCTTT.

This chain connects TRBV7-9 to TRBJ2-7; TRBD1 matches at 8 bases. Germline trimming cut 1 base from V and 1 base from J; bases unmatched to any gene: 0. The CDR3 covers 14 residues. CDR1 SEHNR and CDR2 FQNEAQ come from the germline V gene (reference sequence). CDR3 DNA: TGTGCCAGCAGCTTAGGGACAGGGTCCTACGAGCAGTACTTC. Amino acid sequence: CASSLGTGSYEQYF.

This clone has more than one count but fewer than ten. V usage is TRBV29-1 and J usage is TRBJ2-5; D is ambiguous. Per the germline V gene, CDR1 is SQVTM and CDR2 is ANQGSEA. Trimming left V 6 bases short and J 2 bases short, with 10 bases between. This CDR3 spans 12 amino acids. This chain's CDR3 is CSVDLRQETQYF. The CDR3, as DNA: TGCAGCGTCGACCTCCGGCAAGAGACCCAGTACTTC.

This rearrangement joins TRBV29-1 to TRBJ1-1, with 7 nucleotides matching TRBD1. The CDR3 is 15 amino acids. V trimming: 7 bases; J trimming: 4 bases; junction bases outside the gene matches: 15. Per germline, CDR1 SQVTM and CDR2 ANQGSEA. CDR3 sequence: CSDSWTGGKSTEAFF. For the CDR3, the DNA is TGCAGCGACTCCTGGACAGGTGGGAAGAGCACTGAAGCTTTCTTT.

The genes are TRBV30 and TRBJ1-2, with unresolved D. V lost 4 bases and J 4 bases, leaving 13 bases between the germline ends. CDR3 length: 13 residues. Germline values: CDR1 GTSNPN, CDR2 SVGIG (reference sequence). CDR3 in DNA: TGTGCCTGGATTCCATCGAAAACCTATGGCTACACCTTC. It is translated as CAWIPSKTYGYTF.

V is TRBV4-1 and J is TRBJ2-7, with a weak D call TRBD2 (5 bases). The CDR3 has 15 amino acids. V was trimmed by 0 bases and J by 0 bases, leaving 9 bases between them. Germline loops: CDR1 MGHRA, CDR2 YSYEKL. The CDR3 reads CASSQENGISYEQYF. DNA for the CDR3: TGCGCCAGCAGCCAAGAAAACGGGATCTCCTACGAGCAGTACTTC.

This clone was counted between two and nine times. The J gene is TRBJ1-1, the V gene TRBV29-1, with D possibly TRBD1 on 5 matching bases. V dropped 4 bases and J dropped 0 bases, with 9 bases sitting between them. Germline CDR1 reads SQVTM; CDR2 reads ANQGSEA. The CDR3 length is 13 residues. The CDR3, as DNA: TGCAGCGTTGTGGGACGGTTGAACACTGAAGCTTTCTTT. Amino acids: CSVVGRLNTEAFF.

J is TRBJ2-2 and V is TRBV29-1; D is uncertain. The CDR3 has 14 residues. Between the trimmed V and J ends, which lost 4 bases and 5 bases, there was a span of 14 bases. CDR1 SQVTM and CDR2 ANQGSEA come from the germline V gene. The CDR3 loop is CSVVYGSRTGELFF. The DNA of the CDR3 is TGCAGCGTTGTGTATGGATCCCGAACCGGGGAGCTGTTTTTT.

This clone was counted between two and nine times. The chain uses TRBV29-1 and TRBJ1-1, with D possibly TRBD1 on 5 matching bases. Per germline, CDR1 SQVTM and CDR2 ANQGSEA. The V gene lost 4 bases and the J gene lost 0 bases, with 9 bases spanning the gap. This CDR3 has 13 amino acids. In DNA, the CDR3 is TGCAGCGTTGCCCAGGGTCTGAACACTGAAGCTTTCTTT. Translating gives CSVAQGLNTEAFF. The whole variable domain, filled in from reference TRBV29-1 and TRBJ1-1, reads SAVISQKPSRDICQRGTSLTIQCQVDSQVTMMFWYRQQPGQSLTLIATANQGSEATYESGFVIDKFPISRPNLTFSTLTVSNMSPEDSSIYLCSVAQGLNTEAFFGQGTRLTVV.

V usage is TRBV5-5 and J usage is TRBJ2-7, with 9 bases fitting TRBD1. After removal of 3 bases from V and 2 bases from J, the junction contained 15 bases not matched to a gene. CDR3 length equals 18 residues. Looked up from germline, CDR1 is SGHKS and CDR2 is YYEKEE (reference sequence). The CDR3 sequence is CASSSTTGGFDVPYEQYF. As DNA, the CDR3 is TGTGCCAGCAGCTCTACGACAGGGGGGTTCGATGTCCCCTACGAGCAGTACTTC.

The chain recombines TRBV2 with TRBJ2-3; perhaps TRBD1 as D (5 bases). This CDR3 is 13 amino acids long. CDR1 SNHLY and CDR2 FYNNEI come from the germline V gene. Trimming cost V 5 bases and J 2 bases, with 8 bases left between them. The CDR3 DNA reads TGTGCCAGCAGTACGACAGACACAGATACGCAGTATTTT. It specifies CASSTTDTDTQYF.

V and J are TRBV29-1 and TRBJ2-3, with 8 bases fitting TRBD2. Germline loops: CDR1 SQVTM, CDR2 ANQGSEA. Germline trimming cut 3 bases from V and 5 bases from J; bases unmatched to any gene: 4. CDR3 size: 13 residues. CDR3 protein: CSVERGAGDTQYF. The CDR3 nucleotides are TGCAGCGTTGAGCGGGGGGCTGGAGATACGCAGTATTTT.

The rearrangement links TRBV5-1 to TRBJ2-4; 9 bases align to TRBD1. Germline V gene lookup returns CDR1 SGHRS and CDR2 YFSETQ. V shed 5 bases and J 5 bases; nucleotides not matched to a gene: 2. The length of the CDR3 is 13 residues. Here the CDR3 DNA reads TGCGCCAGCAGTACAGGGGGCGAAAACATTCAGTACTTC. This codes for CASSTGGENIQYF.